The subject of this entry is one TCR beta chain. The target of this receptor is not known. Qualities for individual bases were not recorded, and no much larger clone is one base off. The data derive from a study of Ad26.COV2.S vaccination and SARS-CoV-2 variants (dated by TCRdb to the early 2020s). About the full investigation: Donors in the vaccine arm were drawn from COV1001, a phase I-IIa trial of Ad26.COV2.S in healthy adults that was multicentre, randomized, double-blind and placebo-controlled. The TCR-sequenced set comprised approximately 30 samples: approximately 19 Ad26.COV2.S vaccine recipients, 5 placebo recipients and 8 SARS-CoV-2 convalescent individuals. Sequencing of the TCRbeta repertoire served to evaluate the specificity and breadth of SARS-CoV-2-reactive T cell receptors following Ad26.COV2.S vaccination. Trial participants were randomized into five groups of five: low-dose or high-dose Ad26.COV2.S given once or twice, or placebo on both occasions. Ad26.COV2.S was administered intramuscularly at a dose of 5x10^10 or 1x10^11 viral particles, either as one shot or as two shots given 56 days apart. Investigators did not know the trial group allocation while performing experiments and assessing outcomes.

The treatment or condition label on this specimen signifies: roughly 20 received Ad26.COV2.S at low or high dose, single or two shots; roughly five received placebo; per-sample allocation not given. For vaccine and placebo recipients, repertoires were sequenced using samples collected on day 63 after the first injection. Between 29 July and 7 August 2020, Cohort 1b enrolled 25 adults aged 18-55 years at one site in Boston, USA. Ad26.COV2.S was a replication-incompetent adenovirus type 26 vector that expressed a prefusion-stabilized SARS-CoV-2 spike protein derived from the original Wuhan strain. TCRbeta CDR3 regions were sequenced with the immunoSEQ Assay. After extraction, genomic DNA underwent amplification by bias-controlled multiplex PCR, followed by high-throughput sequencing. On the authors' methods: To quantify the absolute abundance of each unique TCRbeta CDR3 region, sequences were collapsed and filtered. Usable DNA was measured by amplifying reference genes present in all nucleated cells, and TCRbeta template counts were normalized to that usable DNA to estimate T cell fraction. Repertoire TCRs were annotated as SARS-CoV-2-specific by exact matching of V gene, CDR3 amino acid sequence and J gene to a known reactive TCR set. The reference SARS-CoV-2 TCR set came from MIRA and was filtered for enrichment in COVID-19-positive ImmuneCODE repertoires, removing public or cross-reactive TCRs. Based on the MIRA antigens, annotated TCRs were further analysed at the level of specific ORF or position within ORF. Breadth was defined as annotated unique rearrangements over total unique productive rearrangements; depth was the summed frequency of those rearrangements. Two-sided Wilcoxon rank-sum tests were used to compare TCR breadth between groups. In its TCRdb copy, this immuneACCESS table keeps in-frame sequences only and misses some clones. Where compared with another copy, unresolved V genes explain less than half of these, and the others have no known cause. V, J and clone size are those of that table, while D and trimming were read from the DNA. The sample table lists a few hundred thousand clones, around 92% of them with a count of one. Around 1.7% of the sample comes from the top ten.

Per the germline V gene, SQVTM is the CDR1 and ANQGSEA is the CDR2. Trimming leaves V shorter by 3 bases and J shorter by 4 bases, with the junction holding 8 bases beyond the gene matches. The CDR3 covers 14 residues, taking in both the cysteine and the phenylalanine. The sequence is cut down to CDR3 DNA, 42 bases in frame from base 1. Broader findings and caveats from the paper: Vaccine and placebo recipients had similar non-spike TCR breadth, a finding consistent with the vaccine containing only spike. The study lacked the statistical power to compare responses across vaccine doses or regimens. After vaccination, spike-specific CD8+ and CD4+ T cell responses were reported to show substantial breadth. The authors noted that total T cell responses may have been underestimated by the TCR breadth and depth analyses. Compared with placebo recipients, Ad26.COV2.S recipients showed higher spike-specific TCR breadth (P = 0.0014).

The source is a person aged 18 to 59 who received the Ad26.COV2.S COVID-19 vaccine or a placebo. The sequenced sample was peripheral blood, obtained in a trial of Ad26.COV2.S vaccine versus placebo. The chain joins TRBV29-1 to TRBJ1-2, with 7 middle bases fitting TRBD1. The CDR3 amino acid sequence is: CSVDRGVSSYGYTF. The bases read TGCAGCGTTGACAGGGGGGTGTCGTCCTATGGCTACACCTTC. Outside the CDR3, residues come from the reference TRBV29-1 and TRBJ1-2 proteins, so the full variable domain is: SAVISQKPSRDICQRGTSLTIQCQVDSQVTMMFWYRQQPGQSLTLIATANQGSEATYESGFVIDKFPISRPNLTFSTLTVSNMSPEDSSIYLCSVDRGVSSYGYTFGSGTRLTVV.